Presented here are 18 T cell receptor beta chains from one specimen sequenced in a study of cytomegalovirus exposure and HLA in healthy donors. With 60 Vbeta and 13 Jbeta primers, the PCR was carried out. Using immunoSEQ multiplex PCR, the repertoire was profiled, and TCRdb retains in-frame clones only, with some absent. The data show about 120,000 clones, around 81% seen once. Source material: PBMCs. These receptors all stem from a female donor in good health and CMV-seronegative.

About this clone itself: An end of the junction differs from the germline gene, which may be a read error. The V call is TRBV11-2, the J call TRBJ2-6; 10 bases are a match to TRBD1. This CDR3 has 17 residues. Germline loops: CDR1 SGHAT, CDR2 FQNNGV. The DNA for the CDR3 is TGTGCCAGCAGGCGACCGGGACAGGGGTTTGGGGCCAACGGCCTGACTTTC. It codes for CASRRPGQGFGANGLTF.

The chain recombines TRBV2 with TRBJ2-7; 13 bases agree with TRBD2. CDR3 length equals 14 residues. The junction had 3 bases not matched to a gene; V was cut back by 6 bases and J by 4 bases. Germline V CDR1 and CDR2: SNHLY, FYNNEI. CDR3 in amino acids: CASRGLAGRYEQYF. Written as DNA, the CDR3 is TGTGCCAGCAGGGGACTAGCGGGACGGTACGAGCAGTACTTC.

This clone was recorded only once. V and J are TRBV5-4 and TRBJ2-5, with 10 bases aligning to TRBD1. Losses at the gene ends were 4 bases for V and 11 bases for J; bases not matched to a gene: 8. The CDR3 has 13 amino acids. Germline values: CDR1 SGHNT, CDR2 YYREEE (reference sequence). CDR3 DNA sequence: TGTGCCAGCAGCCGGGACAGGGGTAATGAGCAGTACTTC. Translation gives CASSRDRGNEQYF.

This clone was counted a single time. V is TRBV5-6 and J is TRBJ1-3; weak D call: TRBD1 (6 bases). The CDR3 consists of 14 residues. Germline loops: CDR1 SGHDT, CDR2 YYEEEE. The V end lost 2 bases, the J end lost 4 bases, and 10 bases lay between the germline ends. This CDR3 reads CASSLGTKGNTIYF. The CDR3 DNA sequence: TGTGCCAGCAGCTTAGGGACAAAAGGAAACACCATATATTTT.

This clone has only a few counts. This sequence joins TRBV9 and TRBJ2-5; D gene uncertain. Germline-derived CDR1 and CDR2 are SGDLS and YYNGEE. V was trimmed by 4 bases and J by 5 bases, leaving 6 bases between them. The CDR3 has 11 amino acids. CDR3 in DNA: TGTGCCAGCAGCCCTCCGGAGACCCAGTACTTC. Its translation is CASSPPETQYF.

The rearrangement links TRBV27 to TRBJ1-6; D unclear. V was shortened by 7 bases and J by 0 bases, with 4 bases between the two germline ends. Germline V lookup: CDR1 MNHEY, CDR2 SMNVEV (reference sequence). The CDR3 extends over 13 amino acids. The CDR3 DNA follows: TGTGCCAGCACTCGCTCCTATAATTCACCCCTCCACTTT. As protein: CASTRSYNSPLHF.

This CDR3 reads CAISESTGQNTEAFF. DNA for the CDR3: TGTGCCATCAGTGAGTCGACAGGGCAGAACACTGAAGCTTTCTTT. This rearrangement joins TRBV10-3 to TRBJ1-1, with 7 bases matching TRBD1. In germline, CDR1 is ENHRY, CDR2 SYGVKD. The CDR3 contains 15 residues. Trimming took 0 bases from V and 1 from J; bases not matched to a gene: 2.

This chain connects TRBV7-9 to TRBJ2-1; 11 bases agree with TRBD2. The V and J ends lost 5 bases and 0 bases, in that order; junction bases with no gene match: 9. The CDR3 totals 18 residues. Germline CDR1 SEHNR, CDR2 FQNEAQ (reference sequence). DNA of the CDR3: TGTGCCAGCAGCCCGACCGGGACTAGCGGAAACTCCTACAATGAGCAGTTCTTC. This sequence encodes CASSPTGTSGNSYNEQFF.

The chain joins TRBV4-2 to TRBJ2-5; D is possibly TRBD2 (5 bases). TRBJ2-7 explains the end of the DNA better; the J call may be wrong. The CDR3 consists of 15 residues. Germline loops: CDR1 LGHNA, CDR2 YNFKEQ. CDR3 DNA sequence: TGTGCCAGCAGCCAAGATAGGTCTGAGGGCGACGAGCAGTACTTC. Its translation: CASSQDRSEGDEQYF.

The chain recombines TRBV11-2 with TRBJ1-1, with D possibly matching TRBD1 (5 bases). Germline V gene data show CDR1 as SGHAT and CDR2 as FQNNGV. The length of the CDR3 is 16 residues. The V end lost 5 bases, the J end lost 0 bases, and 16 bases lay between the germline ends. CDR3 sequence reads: CASSRRAGRMNTEAFF. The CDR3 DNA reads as TGTGCCAGCAGCCGAAGGGCAGGGCGGATGAACACTGAAGCTTTCTTT.

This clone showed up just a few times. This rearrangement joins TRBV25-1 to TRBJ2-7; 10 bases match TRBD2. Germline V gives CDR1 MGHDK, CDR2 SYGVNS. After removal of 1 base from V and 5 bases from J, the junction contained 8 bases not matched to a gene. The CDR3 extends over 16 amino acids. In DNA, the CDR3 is TGTGCCAGCAGTGAATCTGGAGTAGGACTAGCGGACGAGCAGTACTTC. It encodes CASSESGVGLADEQYF.

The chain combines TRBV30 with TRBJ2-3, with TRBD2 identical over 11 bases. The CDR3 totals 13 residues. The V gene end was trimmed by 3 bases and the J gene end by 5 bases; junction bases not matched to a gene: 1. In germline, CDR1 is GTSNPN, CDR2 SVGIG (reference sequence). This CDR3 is CAWRTSGIDTQYF. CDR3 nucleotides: TGTGCCTGGAGGACTAGCGGGATAGATACGCAGTATTTT.

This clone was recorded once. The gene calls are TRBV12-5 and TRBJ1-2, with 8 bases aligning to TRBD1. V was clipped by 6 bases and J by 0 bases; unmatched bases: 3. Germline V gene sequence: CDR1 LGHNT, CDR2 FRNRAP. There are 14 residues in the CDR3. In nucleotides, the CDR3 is TGTGCTAGTGGGAAGACAGGGGCTAACTATGGCTACACCTTC. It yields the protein CASGKTGANYGYTF. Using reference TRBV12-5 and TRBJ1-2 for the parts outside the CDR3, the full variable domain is DARVTQTPRHKVTEMGQEVTMRCQPILGHNTVFWYRQTMMQGLELLAYFRNRAPLDDSGMPKDRFSAEMPDATLATLKIQPSEPRDSAVYFCASGKTGANYGYTFGSGTRLTVV.

CDR3 protein: CASSPQTPMYEQYF. The CDR3 bases are TGTGCCAGCAGTCCGCAGACACCTATGTACGAGCAGTACTTC. The gene calls are TRBV28 and TRBJ2-7; no clear D gene. Germline lookup yields CDR1 MDHEN and CDR2 SYDVKM. V was trimmed by 5 bases and J by 4 bases, leaving 15 bases between them. The CDR3 loop spans 14 amino acids.

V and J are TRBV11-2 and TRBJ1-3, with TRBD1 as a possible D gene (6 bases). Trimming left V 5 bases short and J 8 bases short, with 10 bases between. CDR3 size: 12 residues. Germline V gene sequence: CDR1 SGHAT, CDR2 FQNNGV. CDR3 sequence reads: CASSLGGDTIYF. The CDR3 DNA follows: TGTGCCAGCAGCCTAGGGGGGGACACCATATATTTT.

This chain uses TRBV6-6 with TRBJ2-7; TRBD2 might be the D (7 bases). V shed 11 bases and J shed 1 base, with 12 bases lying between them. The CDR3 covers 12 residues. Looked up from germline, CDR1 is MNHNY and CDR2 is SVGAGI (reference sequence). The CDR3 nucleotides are TGTGCCTCTAGGGGGGGATCCTACGAGCAGTACTTC. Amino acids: CASRGGSYEQYF.

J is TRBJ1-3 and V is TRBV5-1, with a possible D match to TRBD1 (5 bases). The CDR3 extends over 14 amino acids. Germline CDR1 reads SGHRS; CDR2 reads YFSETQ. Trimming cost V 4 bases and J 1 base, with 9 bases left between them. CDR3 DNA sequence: TGCGCCAGCAGCAGCGCAGGGTCTGGAAACACCATATATTTT. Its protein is CASSSAGSGNTIYF.

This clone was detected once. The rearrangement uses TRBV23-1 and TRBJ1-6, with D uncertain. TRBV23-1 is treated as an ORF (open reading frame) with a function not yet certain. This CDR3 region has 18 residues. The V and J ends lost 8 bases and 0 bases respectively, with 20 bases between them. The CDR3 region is CASPPWAQPSSYNSPLHF. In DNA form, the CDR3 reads TGCGCCAGCCCTCCGTGGGCCCAGCCGAGCTCCTATAATTCACCCCTCCACTTT.